This TCR beta chain was sequenced during a study of T cell clones after liver transplantation. Study summary: TCRbeta sequencing after a pre-transplant mixed lymphocyte reaction identified graft-donor-reactive clones, later tracked in post-transplant blood.

This CDR3 has 13 residues. The ends lost 5 bases at V and 5 bases at J; junction bases unmatched: 5. Germline assignment: CDR1 LNHDA and CDR2 SQIVND (reference sequence). The assay was immunoSEQ multiplex PCR, and TCRdb's table has in-frame clones only and misses some. The sample lists some 120,000 clones, 90% occurring once. This clonotype originated in a human patient who received a liver transplant. Some T cells may trace back to the graft donor. V usage is TRBV19 and J usage is TRBJ2-5; 7 bases line up with TRBD2. The sequenced sample was CD4+ T cells from blood, obtained 12 months after liver transplant. Written as DNA, the CDR3 is TGTGCCAGTAGTCGCGGGAGAGGCGAGACCCAGTACTTC. Its protein is CASSRGRGETQYF.